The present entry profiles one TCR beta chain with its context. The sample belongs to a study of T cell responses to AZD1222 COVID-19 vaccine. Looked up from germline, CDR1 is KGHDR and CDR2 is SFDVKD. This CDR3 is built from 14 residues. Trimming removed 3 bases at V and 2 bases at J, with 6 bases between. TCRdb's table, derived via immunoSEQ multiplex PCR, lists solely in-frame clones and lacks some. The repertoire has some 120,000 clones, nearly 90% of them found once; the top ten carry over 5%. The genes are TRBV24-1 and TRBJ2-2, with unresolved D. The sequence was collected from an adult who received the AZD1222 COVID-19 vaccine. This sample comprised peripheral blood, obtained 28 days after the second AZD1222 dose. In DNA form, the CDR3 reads TGTGCCACCAGTGATACCGGAAACACCGGGGAGCTGTTTTTT. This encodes CATSDTGNTGELFF.